This T cell receptor beta chain was identified in a study of T cell responses to AZD1222 COVID-19 vaccine (dated by TCRdb to the early 2020s). Notes on the research overall: Because spike-specific TCR depth and breadth did not differ between the two schedules, AZD1222 recipients who got a second dose at roughly 4 weeks were pooled with those who got a second dose at roughly 12 weeks. A total of 230 to 250 trial participants underwent TCR sequencing, of whom 207 received two doses of AZD1222 and about 25 received two doses of the MenACWY control vaccine. Trial participants were enrolled by age into subgroups of 18-55, 56-69 and 70-plus years, and 148, 28 and 57 TCR-sequenced participants, respectively, were included in these subgroups.

Points the paper makes about the study in general: Because no day 14 peak-response samples were available, the repertoires could be characterized only after the peak T cell response. Most participants were white British and females outnumbered males, and the authors suggested that clonal diversity may have been underestimated. Conclusions about previously exposed vaccinees are limited, since just 5 to 7 AZD1222 recipients were seropositive for SARS-CoV-2 at baseline. After two AZD1222 doses, spike-specific TCR breadth and depth were significantly higher than at day 0 and than in MenACWY recipients. The 56-69-year group was small, and its depth increase did not reach significance, likely because of low power. The whole spike protein was spanned by vaccine-associated CD4 TCRs, and dominant responses were seen in regions 160-218 and 743-854. Reportedly, close to half of the unique spike-specific TCRs recognized epitopes lying outside the regions that are mutated in the B.1.351 and B.1.1.7 variants.

CDR3 length: 14 amino acids, cysteine to phenylalanine. Just CDR3 DNA is preserved here, 42 bases in frame from base 1. CDR1 and CDR2 were assigned from the germline V gene (reference sequence) as SGHKS and YYEKEE. The V and J ends are trimmed by 0 bases and 0 bases, leaving 4 bases between them. The time point label for this specimen denotes: baseline before first vaccination. Vaccinee samples came from UK trials COV001 and COV002, including a single-blind randomized controlled phase 2/3 trial of AZD1222 (ChAdOx1 nCoV-19) in healthy adults. For TCRbeta chain sequencing, PBMC samples from trial participants were taken at day 0 and at day 28 after the second dose. Notes on this clone: What antigen it recognizes has not been identified. Base quality data are lacking; no much larger clone is found one base away.

The CDR3 regions of human TCRbeta chains were subjected to immunosequencing. The published analysis was carried out like this. TCRs in the repertoires were compared against a reference library of SARS-CoV-2-specific TCRs that had been generated with the MIRA antigen-specificity platform. Breadth was defined as the fraction of unique TCRs that were SARS-CoV-2-associated, and depth was defined as the fraction of total T cells that were SARS-CoV-2-associated. Using the MIRA data, each spike-specific TCR was mapped to the spike region that the TCR reacts to and placed in a CD4 or CD8 class. Log10-transformed breadth and depth values were compared by one-way ANOVA with Sidak's multiple comparisons tests. Held by TCRdb, this immuneACCESS table contains in-frame sequences only and omits some clones. Under half of the omission traces to an unresolved V gene where checked; the cause of the rest is unknown. V and J calls and clone size follow that table, whereas D and trimming were derived from the DNA. This sample lists roughly 120,000 clones; 93% were detected once. The ten largest clones represent 2.5% to 3.5% of the sample.

This TCR came from an adult in good health. Recombination joined TRBV5-5 with TRBJ1-5; a confident D gene designation cannot be given. Sequenced material: peripheral blood, taken on day 0 of AZD1222 vaccination. The CDR3 has the sequence CASSLVDSNQPQHF. The DNA sequence reads TGTGCCAGCAGCTTGGTCGATAGCAATCAGCCCCAGCATTTT.